The subject of this entry is one T cell receptor beta chain. What it binds is unknown. V gave up 8 bases and J gave up 6 bases; unmatched junction bases: 8. Germline CDR1 and CDR2: MDHEN and SYDVKM. This CDR3 spans 13 amino acids. The source of the sample is a study of cytomegalovirus exposure and HLA in healthy donors. Whole-study results and caveats: For most TCR beta V segments, an earlier analysis put the productive rate at about 87% or about 30% of the time. Common viral pathogens (according to a later analysis) appeared linked to several of the most significant clusters. TCR association rates varied by HLA locus in a later analysis, with DRB1 highest and HLA-C lowest.

The PCR used 60 Vbeta and 13 Jbeta primers. Original processing methods: Among the unique TCR beta chains that a later analysis counted, 75 million to 85 million in all, 10 million to 11 million were shared. Assay: immunoSEQ multiplex PCR; the TCRdb copy retains only in-frame clones and omits some. That table is the source of V, J and clone size, and D and trimming were worked out from the DNA. The data contain tens of thousands of clones, about two thirds of them singletons. This rearrangement joins TRBV28 to TRBJ1-2, with TRBD1 identical over 8 bases. Specimen: PBMCs. This sequence originates from a woman aged 45-59 years in good health and CMV-seropositive. CDR3 DNA sequence: TGTGCCAGCGATAGACAGGGGAAAAATGGCTACACCTTC. It yields the protein CASDRQGKNGYTF.